This T cell receptor (beta chain) was observed in a study of cytomegalovirus exposure and HLA in healthy donors. Study information: A preliminary data release comprised tens of millions of unique TCRs obtained from HLA-typed donors. Study results and caveats: As a later analysis showed, a missense DCLRE1C variant was linked to trimming of TCR beta V- and J-genes.

Remarks on this clone: Its specificity is unknown.

Amplification used 60 Vbeta primers and 13 Jbeta primers. In the original workflow: As a later analysis found, there were tens of millions of unique TCR beta chains, of which roughly 11 million were shared. Measured with immunoSEQ multiplex PCR; TCRdb has only the in-frame clones, and not every one. V and J calls and clone size are as listed in that table; D and trimming were resolved from the DNA. The sample contains over 95,000 clones, roughly 76% of which appear only once. The germline CDR1 and CDR2 sequences are LNHDA and SQIVND (reference sequence). V was shortened by 3 bases and J by 5 bases, with 11 bases between the two germline ends. CDR3 size: 14 residues.

The sample consisted of PBMCs. The rearrangement links TRBV19 to TRBJ2-1; tentatively, D is TRBD2 (5 bases). The clonotype was recovered from a man between 35 and 55 years old in good health and CMV-seronegative. The CDR3 is CASSIQTGNNEQFF. CDR3 nucleotide sequence: TGTGCCAGTAGTATTCAGACGGGAAACAATGAGCAGTTCTTC.